The TCR beta chain under discussion was sequenced for a study of T cell repertoires in cytomegalovirus infection. The V gene's germline CDR1 is SEHNR and CDR2 FQNEAQ (reference sequence). Deletions cut 5 bases from V and 4 bases from J, with 9 bases between. CDR3 length: 13 residues. TCRdb called the reads again in MiXCR, with one record for every CDR3 protein. The repertoire includes roughly 230,000 distinct CDR3 sequences, 6% to 8% of them detected once, and around 6.9% sits in the top ten. This clonotype was observed at least ten times. This clonotype originated in a human donor in good health (CMV status not recorded). Some clones in this sample may be carry-over from other donors' samples. The chain joins TRBV7-9 to TRBJ1-3; D remains unclear. Sequenced material: PBMCs. CDR3 DNA: TGTGCCAGCAGCCCTTTGGGGGGAAACACCATATATTTT. This sequence encodes CASSPLGGNTIYF. Full variable domain (missing parts from reference TRBV7-9 and TRBJ1-3): DTGVSQNPRHKITKRGQNVTFRCDPISEHNRLYWYRQTLGQGPEFLTYFQNEAQLEKSRLLSDRFSAERPKGSFSTLEIQRTEQGDSAMYLCASSPLGGNTIYFGEGSWLTVV.